This T cell receptor (beta chain) originates from a study of T cells in Graves' hyperthyroidism and ophthalmopathy. Study results and caveats: A model of 13 V-J pairs discriminated ophthalmopathy from stable hyperthyroidism.

Researchers defined stable Graves' hyperthyroidism as no ophthalmopathy progression within 18 months. The source material, RNA transcripts, was used to amplify TCR beta CDR3 regions. HTBI primers were used for first-round RT-PCR of the TCR CDR3. Via MiXCR, TCRdb re-called the multiplex PCR reads, giving one row per CDR3 protein. The sample consists of hundreds of thousands of distinct CDR3 sequences, less than 15% of them appearing once. This CDR3 contains 16 residues. V was cut by 4 bases and J by 0 bases, with 15 bases left in between. CDR1 and CDR2 from the germline V gene are SGHRS and YFSETQ. The table lists this clonotype with many counts. As yet, its antigen is unknown.

This TCR was sampled from a woman younger than 30 with Graves' hyperthyroidism. This chain uses TRBV5-1 with TRBJ2-3, with D possibly being TRBD1 or TRBD2 (5 bases each). Sequencing was performed on blood. As DNA, the CDR3 is TGCGCCAGCAGCCCGAGGGGACGCCCAAGCACAGATACGCAGTATTTT. Encoded protein: CASSPRGRPSTDTQYF.